The clone carrying this T cell receptor beta chain was seen many times. The sample belongs to a study of blood T cell repertoires in COVID-19. While infection was still active, Seattle patients were enrolled and then followed longitudinally. Germline V lookup: CDR1 LNHDA, CDR2 SQIVND (reference sequence). The J segment lost 1 base and the V segment lost 8 bases, leaving 3 bases of the junction unmatched. The CDR3 consists of 14 residues. The protocol was immunoSEQ multiplex PCR, while the TCRdb copy is restricted to in-frame clones and leaves out a portion. The sample carries around 60,000 clones, 80% to 85% recorded once.

The sample was peripheral blood. V gene TRBV19 combines with J gene TRBJ2-1; 9 bases fit TRBD2. The clonotype was recovered from a man aged 60 to 69 with COVID-19, enrolled during active disease. The CDR3, as DNA: TGTGCCAGTGCGACTAGCGGTTCCTACAATGAGCAGTTCTTC. Translated: CASATSGSYNEQFF.